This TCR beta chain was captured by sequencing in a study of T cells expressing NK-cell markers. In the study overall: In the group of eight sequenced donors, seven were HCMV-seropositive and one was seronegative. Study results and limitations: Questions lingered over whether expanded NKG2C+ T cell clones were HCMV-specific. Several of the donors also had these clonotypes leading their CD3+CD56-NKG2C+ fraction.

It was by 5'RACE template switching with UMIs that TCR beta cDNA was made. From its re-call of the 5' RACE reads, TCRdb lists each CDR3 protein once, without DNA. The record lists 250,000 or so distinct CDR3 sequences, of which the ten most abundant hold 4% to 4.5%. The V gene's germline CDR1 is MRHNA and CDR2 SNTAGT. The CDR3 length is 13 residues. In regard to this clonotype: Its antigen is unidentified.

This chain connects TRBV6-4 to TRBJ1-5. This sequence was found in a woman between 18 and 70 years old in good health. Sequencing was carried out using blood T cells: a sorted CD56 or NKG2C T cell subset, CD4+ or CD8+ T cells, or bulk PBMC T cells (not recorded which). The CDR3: CASSERGRQPQHF.